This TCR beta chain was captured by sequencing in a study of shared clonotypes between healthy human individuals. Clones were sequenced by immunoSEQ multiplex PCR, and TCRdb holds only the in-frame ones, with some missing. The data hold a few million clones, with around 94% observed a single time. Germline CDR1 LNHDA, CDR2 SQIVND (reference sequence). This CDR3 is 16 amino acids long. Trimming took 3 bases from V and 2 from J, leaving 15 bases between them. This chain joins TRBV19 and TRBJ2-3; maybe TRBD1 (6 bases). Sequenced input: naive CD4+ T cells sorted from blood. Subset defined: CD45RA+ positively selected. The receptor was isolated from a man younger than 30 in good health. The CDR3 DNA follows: TGTGCCAGTAGTATTAAACAGGGAAGTTTCACAGATACGCAGTATTTT. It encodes CASSIKQGSFTDTQYF.